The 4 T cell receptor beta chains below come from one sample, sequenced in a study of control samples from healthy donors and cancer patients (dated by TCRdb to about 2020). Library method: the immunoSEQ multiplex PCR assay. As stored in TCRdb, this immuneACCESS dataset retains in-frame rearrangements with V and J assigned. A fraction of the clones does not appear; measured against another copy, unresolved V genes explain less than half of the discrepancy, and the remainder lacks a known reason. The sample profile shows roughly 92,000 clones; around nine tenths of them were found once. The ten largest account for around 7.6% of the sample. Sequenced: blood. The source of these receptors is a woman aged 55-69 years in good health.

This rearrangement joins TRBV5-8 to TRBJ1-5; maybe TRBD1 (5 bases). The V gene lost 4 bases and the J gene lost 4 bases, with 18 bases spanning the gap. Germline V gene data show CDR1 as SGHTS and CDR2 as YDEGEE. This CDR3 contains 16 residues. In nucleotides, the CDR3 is TGTGCCAGCAGCCTACAAAGGGGCCTTACTAATCAGCCCCAGCATTTT. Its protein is CASSLQRGLTNQPQHF. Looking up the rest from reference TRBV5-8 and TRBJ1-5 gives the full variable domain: EAGVTQSPTHLIKTRGQQATLRCSPISGHTSVYWYQQALGLGLQFLLWYDEGEERNRGNFPPRFSGRQFPNYSSELNVNALELEDSALYLCASSLQRGLTNQPQHFGDGTRLSIL.

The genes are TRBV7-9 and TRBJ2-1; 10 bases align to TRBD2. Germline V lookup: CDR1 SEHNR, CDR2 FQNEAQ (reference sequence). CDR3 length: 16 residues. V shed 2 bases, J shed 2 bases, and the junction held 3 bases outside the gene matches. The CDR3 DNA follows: TGTGCCAGCAGCTTACCTCTAGCGGGGGCCTACAATGAGCAGTTCTTC. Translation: CASSLPLAGAYNEQFF.

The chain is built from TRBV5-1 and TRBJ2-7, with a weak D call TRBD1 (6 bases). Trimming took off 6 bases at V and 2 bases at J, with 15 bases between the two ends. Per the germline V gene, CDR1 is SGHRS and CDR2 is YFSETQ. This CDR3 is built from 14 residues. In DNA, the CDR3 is TGCGCCAGCAACCCGACAGGAGCACCCTACGAGCAGTACTTC. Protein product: CASNPTGAPYEQYF.

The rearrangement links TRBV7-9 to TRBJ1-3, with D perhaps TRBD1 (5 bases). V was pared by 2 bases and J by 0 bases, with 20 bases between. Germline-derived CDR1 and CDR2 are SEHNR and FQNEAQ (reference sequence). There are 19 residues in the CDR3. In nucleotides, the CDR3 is TGTGCCAGCAGCTTATGGGGGGGTCCCCTCCCGAACTCTGGAAACACCATATATTTT. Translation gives CASSLWGGPLPNSGNTIYF.